This passage covers 9 T cell receptor beta chains from one sample sequenced in a study of T-cell reconstitution after alpha-beta-depleted transplantation in children. During its preparation, the TCRbeta library received unique molecular identifiers. In TCRdb, the PCR reads were re-called with MiXCR into one record per CDR3 protein. The data hold about 200,000 distinct CDR3 sequences, with roughly 7% observed a single time. The sample consisted of PBMCs, taken before TCRalphabeta/CD19-depleted stem cell transplant. Source of these receptors: a boy younger than 10 with acute lymphoblastic leukemia, due to receive a stem cell transplant.

This clonotype has more than one count but fewer than ten. The rearrangement links TRBV7-8 to TRBJ1-2, with 7 bases lining up with TRBD1. The V segment lost 1 base and the J segment 2 bases; nucleotides outside the gene matches: 1. Germline CDR1 reads SGHVS; CDR2 reads FQNEAQ. The CDR3 totals 14 residues. CDR3: CASSLGGQNYGYTF. CDR3 coding DNA: TGTGCCAGCAGCTTAGGGGGACAGAACTATGGCTACACCTTC.

In its sample, this clonotype was seen many times. V and J are TRBV29-1 and TRBJ1-2; 7 bases map to TRBD1. J lost 4 bases, V lost 3 bases, and 11 bases had no gene match. The CDR3 is made up of 15 amino acids. Looked up from germline, CDR1 is SQVTM and CDR2 is ANQGSEA. The CDR3 spells CSVDKGSSGGYGYTF. The CDR3 DNA sequence: TGCAGCGTTGACAAGGGCAGCTCAGGGGGCTATGGCTACACCTTC. Variable domain in full (rest from reference TRBV29-1 and TRBJ1-2): SAVISQKPSRDICQRGTSLTIQCQVDSQVTMMFWYRQQPGQSLTLIATANQGSEATYESGFVIDKFPISRPNLTFSTLTVSNMSPEDSSIYLCSVDKGSSGGYGYTFGSGTRLTVV.

The chain joins TRBV20-1 to TRBJ2-7; D remains unclear. Germline V CDR1 and CDR2: DFQATT, SNEGSKA (reference sequence). V was cut by 3 bases and J by 2 bases, with 11 bases left in between. The CDR3 covers 13 residues. The CDR3 spells CSASSGGAYEQYF. The CDR3 DNA follows: TGCAGTGCTAGTTCTGGCGGCGCCTACGAGCAGTACTTC.

The chain combines TRBV12-3 or TRBV12-4 with TRBJ2-1; 9 bases line up with TRBD2. The trim removed 3 bases at V and 4 bases at J, leaving 4 bases unmatched. The CDR3 has 15 amino acids. The CDR3 loop is CASSLAGGWYNEQFF. The CDR3 bases are TGTGCCAGCAGTTTGGCGGGGGGGTGGTACAATGAGCAGTTCTTC.

The J gene is TRBJ1-5, the V gene TRBV6-1; a weak D match, TRBD1 (5 bases). Deletions cut 0 bases from V and 6 bases from J, with 12 bases between. The CDR3 consists of 15 residues. Looked up from germline, CDR1 is MNHNS and CDR2 is SASEGT. Here the CDR3 reads CASSEAEGGGQPQHF. Written as DNA, the CDR3 is TGTGCCAGCAGTGAAGCTGAAGGTGGGGGTCAGCCCCAGCATTTT.

In this sample, this clonotype turned up many times. The V and J genes are TRBV11-2 and TRBJ1-1; D may be TRBD1 (6 bases). V lost 4 bases and J lost 6, with 15 bases in between. This CDR3 comprises 14 residues. Germline V lookup: CDR1 SGHAT, CDR2 FQNNGV. The CDR3 protein is CASSSQGLVAEAFF. The CDR3 DNA reads TGTGCCAGCAGCTCACAGGGTCTAGTAGCTGAAGCTTTCTTT. Together with reference TRBV11-2 and TRBJ1-1, the CDR3 gives the full variable domain: EAGVAQSPRYKIIEKRQSVAFWCNPISGHATLYWYQQILGQGPKLLIQFQNNGVVDDSQLPKDRFSAERLKGVDSTLKIQPAKLEDSAVYLCASSSQGLVAEAFFGQGTRLTVV.

This chain connects TRBV30 to TRBJ2-1, with 11 bases fitting TRBD1. The CDR3 consists of 16 residues. V lost 4 bases to trimming and J lost 2 bases; unmatched junction nucleotides: 7. Per the germline V gene, CDR1 is GTSNPN and CDR2 is SVGIG (reference sequence). The CDR3 DNA reads as TGTGCCTGGACCCCATGGGGACAGGGGGCCTACAATGAGCAGTTCTTC. Translating gives CAWTPWGQGAYNEQFF.

The table lists this clonotype with many counts. The chain has TRBV12-3 or TRBV12-4 and TRBJ2-4; 7 bases are shared with TRBD1. The CDR3 is 13 amino acids. Germline trimming cut 6 bases from V and 6 bases from J; bases unmatched to any gene: 5. CDR3 in amino acids: CASSLGQLNIQYF. In DNA, the CDR3 is TGTGCCAGCAGCCTGGGACAGCTAAACATTCAGTACTTC.

This clonotype appeared many times. Sequence at one end of the junction differs from germline and may be a read error. This chain joins TRBV4-3 and TRBJ2-3; the D is unclear. The germline V gene has CDR1 LGHNA and CDR2 YSLEER. The CDR3 has 13 residues. The CDR3 coding sequence is TGCGCCAGCAGTCAAGATGGTTTCGATACGCAGTATTTT. Residues: CASSQDGFDTQYF.